The 28 T cell receptor beta chains presented below share a single source sample, sequenced in a study of T cells in Graves' hyperthyroidism and ophthalmopathy. The source material, RNA transcripts, was used to amplify TCR beta CDR3 regions. A set of HTBI primers served as the primers for a first-round RT-PCR of the TCR CDR3. TCRdb processed the multiplex PCR reads anew with MiXCR; each CDR3 protein has one entry. Of hundreds of thousands of distinct CDR3 sequences listed, over 15% were seen once; the top ten hold 3.7%. The specimen sequenced was blood. The receptors shown here come from a woman aged 18-29 years with Graves' hyperthyroidism.

This clonotype has ten or more counts. The chain uses TRBV7-3 and TRBJ2-7; 9 bases match TRBD1. Trimming cost V 6 bases and J 2 bases; bases outside gene matches: 8. Germline V lookup: CDR1 SGHTA, CDR2 FQGTGA. This CDR3 contains 15 residues. The DNA of the CDR3 is TGTGCCAGCAGTTCGGGACAGGGTTCCCCCTACGAGCAGTACTTC. Amino acid sequence: CASSSGQGSPYEQYF.

This clonotype was recorded at least ten times. The gene calls are TRBV20-1 and TRBJ2-7; 7 bases fit TRBD1. V lost 6 bases and J lost 9; bases outside the gene matches: 17. CDR1 is DFQATT, CDR2 SNEGSKA, per germline (reference sequence). The CDR3 extends over 14 amino acids. CDR3 residues: CSAHFGTADNGQYF. Written as DNA, the CDR3 is TGCAGTGCCCACTTCGGGACAGCTGACAACGGGCAGTACTTC.

This clonotype appeared many times. V is TRBV20-1 and J is TRBJ1-5; D is ambiguous. The CDR3 extends over 13 amino acids. CDR1 and CDR2 (germline): DFQATT, SNEGSKA (reference sequence). V gave up 0 bases and J gave up 4 bases, with 7 bases separating them. The CDR3 coding sequence is TGCAGTGCTAGAGATGCTTATAATCAGCCCCAGCATTTT. It is translated as CSARDAYNQPQHF.

This clonotype was recorded at least ten times. The CDR3 loop is CASTQMRLRQETQYF. The CDR3 DNA reads as TGTGCCAGCACCCAAATGCGGCTCAGGCAAGAGACCCAGTACTTC. The chain joins TRBV2 to TRBJ2-5; D remains ambiguous. Deletions cut 7 bases from V and 2 bases from J, with 17 bases between. CDR3 length: 15 amino acids. Germline assignment: CDR1 SNHLY and CDR2 FYNNEI. Together with reference TRBV2 and TRBJ2-5, the CDR3 gives the full variable domain: EPEVTQTPSHQVTQMGQEVILRCVPISNHLYFYWYRQILGQKVEFLVSFYNNEISEKSEIFDDQFSVERPDGSNFTLKIRSTKLEDSAMYFCASTQMRLRQETQYFGPGTRLLVL.

The chain links TRBV5-1 to TRBJ2-2; unclear D gene. Trimming removed 4 bases from V and 3 bases from J, with 16 bases in between. The CDR3 extends over 16 amino acids. Germline CDR1 SGHRS, CDR2 YFSETQ. The CDR3 DNA sequence: TGCGCCAGCAGCATACGGACGGAGAGATACACCGGGGAGCTGTTTTTT. This gives the protein CASSIRTERYTGELFF.

This clonotype was detected ten times or more. The chain is built from TRBV5-1 and TRBJ1-3; D call uncertain. Germline V gene data show CDR1 as SGHRS and CDR2 as YFSETQ. Trimming cost V 5 bases and J 0 bases, with 12 bases left between them. The CDR3 totals 15 residues. The CDR3 loop reads CASSSQPYSGNTIYF. The CDR3 region has the DNA TGCGCCAGCAGTTCCCAGCCGTACTCTGGAAACACCATATATTTT. The whole variable domain, filled in from reference TRBV5-1 and TRBJ1-3, reads KAGVTQTPRYLIKTRGQQVTLSCSPISGHRSVSWYQQTPGQGLQFLFEYFSETQRNKGNFPGRFSGRQFSNSRSEMNVSTLELGDSALYLCASSSQPYSGNTIYFGEGSWLTVV.

Remarks on this clonotype: With a much larger clone just one base away, this may be a read error. This rearrangement joins TRBV5-5 to TRBJ1-1; D might be TRBD1 (6 bases). Germline V gene sequence: CDR1 SGHKS, CDR2 YYEKEE (reference sequence). The CDR3 spans 14 residues. Here the CDR3 reads CASKPRRGNTEACF. DNA of the CDR3: TGTGCCAGCAAGCCTCGTAGGGGGAACACTGAAGCTTGCTTT.

In this sample, this clonotype turned up many times. The chain recombines TRBV6-2 or TRBV6-3 with TRBJ1-3; D unresolved. Trimming took 4 bases from V and 3 from J, leaving 22 bases between them. The CDR3 length is 18 residues. Germline-derived CDR1 and CDR2 are MNHEY and SVGEGT. CDR3: CASSSYPRAPVYGNTIYF. The CDR3 bases are TGTGCCAGCAGTTCATATCCAAGGGCCCCGGTTTATGGAAACACCATATATTTT.

This clonotype has a handful of counts. The chain employs TRBV20-1 and TRBJ1-5; tentatively, D is TRBD1 (5 bases). CDR3 length: 15 residues. Germline CDR1 and CDR2: DFQATT and SNEGSKA (reference sequence). Trimming pared 1 base from V and 2 bases from J, leaving 12 bases between. Here the CDR3 DNA reads TGCAGTGCTAGAGGGCCGTGGGGGGGCAATCAGCCCCAGCATTTT. This encodes CSARGPWGGNQPQHF.

This chain uses TRBV11-1 with TRBJ1-1, with D maybe TRBD1 (5 bases). V lost 5 bases to trimming and J lost 1 base, with 17 bases between them. Germline V gene sequence: CDR1 SGHAT, CDR2 FQDESV (reference sequence). CDR3 size: 16 residues. CDR3 sequence: CASSRGPGTSNTEAFF. The DNA for the CDR3 is TGTGCCAGCAGCCGAGGACCCGGGACTTCGAACACTGAAGCTTTCTTT.

This clonotype was counted ten times or more. This chain uses TRBV30 with TRBJ2-7; the D gene is possibly TRBD2 (6 bases). The CDR3 length is 14 residues. Germline CDR1 GTSNPN, CDR2 SVGIG (reference sequence). The V and J ends lost 1 base and 8 bases respectively, with 18 bases between them. CDR3 bases: TGTGCCTGGAGTGCGGGGACTGCCATTTTGAAGCAGTACTTC. Its translation is CAWSAGTAILKQYF.

This clonotype was recorded at least ten times. This rearrangement joins TRBV20-1 to TRBJ2-7; D remains ambiguous. Germline V CDR1 and CDR2: DFQATT, SNEGSKA (reference sequence). CDR3 length equals 15 residues. Deletions cut 1 base from V and 1 base from J, with 14 bases between. CDR3 amino acids: CSARVWAPRSYEQYF. For the CDR3, the DNA is TGCAGTGCTAGAGTTTGGGCACCTCGGTCCTACGAGCAGTACTTC.

This clonotype showed up many times. The junction does not match germline at one end; this may be a read error. This chain uses TRBV7-7 with TRBJ2-7, with D unresolved. The CDR3 is 13 residues long. In germline, CDR1 is SSHAT, CDR2 FNYEAQ (reference sequence). The CDR3 nucleotides read TGTGCTAGCAGCAAGGACCGAAATTGGGAGCAGTACTTC. Protein product: CASSKDRNWEQYF.

A word on this clonotype: This CDR3 is missing its conserved last phenylalanine or tryptophan, likely due to a read error. The DNA is omitted, as the CDR3 cannot be located on it reliably, and the CDR3 follows TCRdb's listing. The V call is TRBV12-3 or TRBV12-4, the J call TRBJ2-7; the table's D call TRBD2 went unverified against the DNA. Ends included, the CDR3 has 8 residues. The chain's CDR3 is CASSPGGL.

In this sample, this clonotype turned up many times. The chain has TRBV29-1 and TRBJ2-4; D is possibly TRBD1 (6 bases). The CDR3 has 16 amino acids. The germline V gene encodes CDR1 SQVTM and CDR2 ANQGSEA. The germline V and J ends were trimmed by 6 bases and 2 bases, with 20 bases remaining between them. The CDR3 DNA reads as TGCAGCGTCTATGGGGACACCCGAAGAACCAAAAACATTCAGTACTTC. Protein sequence: CSVYGDTRRTKNIQYF.

This clonotype was observed at least ten times. The J gene is TRBJ1-2, the V gene TRBV12-3 or TRBV12-4, with D unresolved. This CDR3 is 11 amino acids long. V lost 6 bases to trimming and J lost 5 bases, with 7 bases between them. In nucleotides, the CDR3 is TGTGCCAGCAGGCCTTATTATGGCTACACCTTC. Translated: CASRPYYGYTF.

This clonotype was counted at least ten times. The genes are TRBV27 and TRBJ1-5, with 7 bases that match TRBD1. This CDR3 is built from 13 residues. Germline CDR1 and CDR2: MNHEY and SMNVEV (reference sequence). The V and J ends lost 6 bases and 2 bases, in that order; junction bases with no gene match: 1. CDR3 nucleotides: TGTGCCAGCAGACAGGGGCGCAATCAGCCCCAGCATTTT. Its translation is CASRQGRNQPQHF.

This clonotype was counted many times. The chain recombines TRBV28 with TRBJ1-5, with 7 bases that match TRBD1. The CDR3 contains 16 residues. Trimming at V came to 6 bases and at J to 7 bases, leaving 15 bases not matched to a gene. Germline V gene data show CDR1 as MDHEN and CDR2 as SYDVKM. The CDR3 nucleotides are TGTGCCAGCAGGACAGATAGACAGGGAACGCGACAGCCCCAGCATTTT. It encodes CASRTDRQGTRQPQHF.

This clonotype was seen many times. The genes are TRBV5-1 and TRBJ2-6; D gene ambiguous. The length of the CDR3 is 15 residues. Trimming stripped 2 bases from V and 5 bases from J, with 11 bases between. CDR1 is SGHRS, CDR2 YFSETQ, per germline. DNA for the CDR3: TGCGCCAGCAGCTTCACAGCGTCTCGGGCCAACGTCCTGACTTTC. This sequence encodes CASSFTASRANVLTF.

V usage is TRBV27 and J usage is TRBJ1-2; 7 positions agree with TRBD1. The CDR3 spans 15 residues. V shed 2 bases, J shed 4 bases, and the junction held 7 bases outside the gene matches. Germline CDR1 reads MNHEY; CDR2 reads SMNVEV (reference sequence). CDR3 in amino acids: CASSLNRAGGYGYTF. The DNA of the CDR3 is TGTGCCAGCAGTTTAAACCGGGCAGGGGGCTATGGCTACACCTTC.

The rearrangement joins TRBV6-1 to TRBJ1-1, with a weak D call TRBD1 (6 bases). The CDR3 spans 15 residues. CDR1 MNHNS and CDR2 SASEGT come from the germline V gene. Trimming removed 4 bases at V and 5 bases at J, with 17 bases between. CDR3 sequence: CASSAHREGRTEAFF. The CDR3 DNA reads TGTGCCAGCAGTGCACACAGGGAGGGGAGGACTGAAGCTTTCTTT.

Ten or more counts support this clonotype. The CDR3 DNA follows: TGCGCCAGTAAAAACCAGCGAGGGGGATCCGGGGAGCTGTTTTTT. It encodes CASKNQRGGSGELFF. The chain carries TRBV10-2 and TRBJ2-2; tentative D call: TRBD1 (6 bases). The CDR3 is 15 residues long. Per the germline V gene, CDR1 is WSHSY and CDR2 is SAAADI. V dropped 9 bases and J dropped 6 bases, with 20 bases sitting between them.

CDR3 nucleotides: TGTGCCAGCAGTCAGAGGACAGGGGGCACCGGGGAGCTGTTTTTT. Amino acid sequence: CASSQRTGGTGELFF. The rearrangement links TRBV6-2 or TRBV6-3 to TRBJ2-2, with 10 bases that match TRBD1. From germline, CDR1 is MNHEY and CDR2 SVGEGT. The CDR3 spans 15 residues. The ends lost 5 bases at V and 4 bases at J; junction bases unmatched: 4.

This clonotype occurred many times. V usage is TRBV10-2 and J usage is TRBJ1-5, with D possibly matching TRBD1 (6 bases). Germline assignment: CDR1 WSHSY and CDR2 SAAADI. The CDR3 spans 13 residues. Trimming took off 11 bases at V and 5 bases at J, with 16 bases between the two ends. The CDR3: CASLGGMDQPQHF. The CDR3 region has the DNA TGCGCCTCCCTAGGGGGGATGGATCAGCCCCAGCATTTT.

Many counts were recorded for this clonotype. The rearrangement links TRBV7-3 to TRBJ1-1; D not resolved. V was cut by 6 bases and J by 4 bases, with 12 bases left in between. This CDR3 region has 13 residues. Germline V gene sequence: CDR1 SGHTA, CDR2 FQGTGA. CDR3 nucleotides: TGTGCCAGCAGGGGCTTCGAAGGCACTGAAGCTTTCTTT. Its protein product is CASRGFEGTEAFF.

The CDR3 loop is CASSSGSGGLGETQYF. The CDR3 region has the DNA TGTGCCAGCAGCTCCGGGTCCGGGGGACTAGGAGAGACCCAGTACTTC. The genes are TRBV11-3 and TRBJ2-5; 8 bases are a match to TRBD2. V shed 4 bases and J 4 bases; nucleotides not matched to a gene: 11. Germline CDR1 is SGHNT and CDR2 is YENEEA. CDR3 length equals 16 residues.

This clonotype has at least ten counts. This chain connects TRBV2 to TRBJ1-3, with D perhaps TRBD1 (5 bases). There are 14 residues in the CDR3. V lost 6 bases to trimming and J lost 4 bases, with 13 bases between them. Germline CDR1 and CDR2: SNHLY and FYNNEI. The CDR3 region is CASRTDSLGNTIYF. The CDR3, as DNA: TGTGCCAGCAGGACTGACAGCCTCGGAAACACCATATATTTT.

This rearrangement joins TRBV5-1 to TRBJ1-2; D unclear. Trimming cost V 5 bases and J 1 base, with 6 bases left between them. CDR1 and CDR2 from the germline V gene are SGHRS and YFSETQ. CDR3 length: 12 amino acids. CDR3 amino acids: CASSADNYGYTF. The CDR3 DNA reads as TGCGCCAGCAGTGCGGATAACTATGGCTACACCTTC.